The 13 T cell receptor beta chains below come from one sample, sequenced in a study of blood T cells in healthy people across ages. A J-beta primer mix and a sample-barcoded 5' primer were used in a second PCR of roughly 6 to 11 cycles. TCRdb re-called the 5' RACE reads through MiXCR, storing one row per CDR3 protein. This sample has about 590,000 distinct CDR3 sequences, with about 28% found just once. Sequences were obtained from blood. These TCRs come from a woman older than 75 in good health.

This clonotype was found a few times. The rearrangement joins TRBV12-3 or TRBV12-4 to TRBJ1-4, with 7 bases identical to TRBD1. The CDR3 loop spans 14 amino acids. With V trimmed by 5 bases and J by 4 bases, 4 bases remained unmatched. The CDR3 reads CASSVQGINEKLFF. CDR3 bases: TGTGCCAGCAGTGTACAGGGGATTAATGAAAAACTGTTTTTT.

The chain recombines TRBV7-2 with TRBJ2-5; D may correspond to TRBD1 or TRBD2 (5 bases each). The CDR3 extends over 15 amino acids. V lost 5 bases, J lost 2 bases, and 15 bases lay in between. Germline CDR1 reads SGHTA; CDR2 reads FQGNSA. The CDR3 sequence is CASSQPGAVQETQYF. CDR3 DNA sequence: TGTGCCAGCAGCCAGCCCGGGGCGGTTCAAGAGACCCAGTACTTC.

This clonotype has ten or more counts. The chain is built from TRBV20-1 and TRBJ2-7, with TRBD1 identical over 7 bases. J lost 0 bases, V lost 3 bases, and 8 bases had no gene match. The CDR3 is 15 residues long. CDR1 DFQATT and CDR2 SNEGSKA come from the germline V gene (reference sequence). CDR3 DNA sequence: TGCAGTGCTAGCAGGTTAACAGGGGTCTCCTACGAGCAGTACTTC. Its translation is CSASRLTGVSYEQYF.

This clonotype came up a few times. This may be a read error, as it is one base from a much larger clone. CDR3 region: CAGSLNPTGGELADTQYF. The DNA of the CDR3 is TGTGCCGGCAGCCTTAACCCCACAGGGGGAGAGTTAGCAGATACGCAGTATTTT. This chain links TRBV7-3 with TRBJ2-3, with 8 bases lining up with TRBD1. The CDR3 contains 18 residues. Germline CDR1 is SGHTA and CDR2 is FQGTGA.

The genes are TRBV30 and TRBJ2-3; D is ambiguous. The CDR3 is 15 amino acids. Germline lookup yields CDR1 GTSNPN and CDR2 SVGIG (reference sequence). The ends were cut back, 4 bases at V and 0 bases at J, with 14 bases in the middle. CDR3 amino acids: CAWTFRASSTDTQYF. Here the CDR3 DNA reads TGTGCCTGGACATTCCGGGCCTCTAGCACAGATACGCAGTATTTT.

The rearrangement links TRBV7-2 to TRBJ2-5; 7 bases fit TRBD1. With 3 bases clipped from V and 11 bases from J, the junction kept 9 bases outside the gene matches. CDR1 SGHTA and CDR2 FQGNSA come from the germline V gene. The CDR3 covers 13 residues. The CDR3 loop is CASSFDRVLQQYF. The CDR3 coding sequence is TGTGCCAGCAGCTTTGACAGGGTCCTTCAGCAGTACTTC.

Comment on this clonotype: A much larger clone is a single base away; this may be a read error. The conserved phenylalanine or tryptophan is not found at the CDR3 terminus, so this likely reflects a read error. The J gene is TRBJ1-1, the V gene TRBV20-1; possible D gene TRBD1, 6 bases. Germline V lookup: CDR1 DFQATT, CDR2 SNEGSKA (reference sequence). This CDR3 region has 14 residues. V dropped 6 bases and J dropped 0 bases, with 14 bases sitting between them. CDR3 DNA: TGCAGTGCGCGAGACAGGAGATTGAACACTGAAGCTTTCGTT. Protein: CSARDRRLNTEAFV.

This chain connects TRBV4-1 to TRBJ2-3, with a weak D call TRBD2 (6 bases). V was shortened by 1 base and J by 4 bases, with 15 bases between the two germline ends. Germline CDR1 is MGHRA and CDR2 is YSYEKL. CDR3 length equals 16 residues. The CDR3 region has the DNA TGCGCCAGCAGCCAAGGGCTTCTGGAGGGCGCAGATACGCAGTATTTT. Protein product: CASSQGLLEGADTQYF.

The sample holds many counts of this clonotype. V gene TRBV20-1 combines with J gene TRBJ2-1, with 7 bases aligning to TRBD2. Germline loops: CDR1 DFQATT, CDR2 SNEGSKA (reference sequence). This CDR3 spans 13 amino acids. V was clipped by 3 bases and J by 6 bases; unmatched bases: 5. CDR3 loop: CSARGGGFNEQFF. The CDR3 DNA is TGCAGTGCTAGGGGGGGAGGGTTCAATGAGCAGTTCTTC.

This clonotype has a count of ten or more. This chain joins TRBV30 and TRBJ2-7; 9 nucleotides align to TRBD1. Germline V CDR1 and CDR2: GTSNPN, SVGIG (reference sequence). There are 17 residues in the CDR3. With V trimmed by 2 bases and J by 0 bases, 11 bases remained unmatched. CDR3 sequence: CAWSPYRDRVYSYEQYF. In DNA form, the CDR3 reads TGTGCCTGGAGTCCTTACCGGGACAGGGTTTACTCCTACGAGCAGTACTTC.

This clonotype has a count of ten or more. The genes are TRBV20-1 and TRBJ2-7; D is possibly TRBD2 (5 bases). The V end lost 5 bases, the J end lost 4 bases, and 12 bases lay between the germline ends. CDR1 and CDR2 from the germline V gene are DFQATT and SNEGSKA (reference sequence). This CDR3 has 12 amino acids. CDR3 amino acids: CSAGEGRYEQYF. The CDR3, as DNA: TGCAGTGCTGGCGAGGGTCGGTACGAGCAGTACTTC.

This clonotype was observed many times. J is TRBJ2-5 and V is TRBV30; tentative D call: TRBD1 (6 bases). This CDR3 is built from 11 residues. Trimming pared 3 bases from V and 11 bases from J, leaving 13 bases between. CDR1 GTSNPN and CDR2 SVGIG come from the germline V gene (reference sequence). The CDR3 region is CAWRQGHEQYF. CDR3 sequence (DNA): TGTGCCTGGAGACAGGGTCATGAGCAGTACTTC.

This clonotype has a count of ten or more. V gene TRBV3-1 combines with J gene TRBJ2-5; D possibly corresponds to TRBD1 (6 bases). Germline values: CDR1 LGHDT, CDR2 YNNKEL (reference sequence). Between the trimmed V and J ends, which lost 0 bases and 6 bases, there was a span of 8 bases. The CDR3 runs 13 residues. The CDR3 sequence is CASSQDRGKTQYF. Written as DNA, the CDR3 is TGTGCCAGCAGCCAAGACAGGGGAAAGACCCAGTACTTC.